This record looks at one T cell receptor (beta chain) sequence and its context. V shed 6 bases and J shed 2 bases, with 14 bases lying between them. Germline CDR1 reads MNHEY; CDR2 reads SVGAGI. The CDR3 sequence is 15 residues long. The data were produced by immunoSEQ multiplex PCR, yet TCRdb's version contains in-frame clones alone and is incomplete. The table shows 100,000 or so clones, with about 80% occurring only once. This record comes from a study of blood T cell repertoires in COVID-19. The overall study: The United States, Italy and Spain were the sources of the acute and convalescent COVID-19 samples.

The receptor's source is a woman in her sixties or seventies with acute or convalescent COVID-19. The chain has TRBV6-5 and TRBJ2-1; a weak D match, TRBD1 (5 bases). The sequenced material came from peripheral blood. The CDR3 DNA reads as TGTGCCAGCAGCCCAGACCAGGGCACCTACAATGAGCAGTTCTTC. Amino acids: CASSPDQGTYNEQFF.